These 29 T cell receptor beta chains originate from one sample sequenced in a study of cytomegalovirus exposure and HLA in healthy donors. A multiplex PCR was run with 60 Vbeta primers and 13 Jbeta primers. Repertoires were generated with immunoSEQ multiplex PCR, while TCRdb's copy carries only in-frame clones and drops some. This repertoire shows more than 150,000 clones, 84% found once; its top ten account for about 0.26%. The sample comprised PBMCs. Receptors were obtained from a boy aged 10-17 years in good health and CMV-seronegative.

The J gene is TRBJ2-1, the V gene TRBV6-5, with a possible D match to TRBD1 (6 bases). The V end was cut by 2 bases, the J end by 1 base, with 6 bases between. Germline V CDR1 and CDR2: MNHEY, SVGAGI. The CDR3 is made up of 14 amino acids. CDR3: CASSYRGSYNEQFF. The CDR3 nucleotides are TGTGCCAGCAGTTACAGGGGGTCCTACAATGAGCAGTTCTTC.

The rearrangement links TRBV5-1 to TRBJ2-1; a possible D gene is TRBD2 (5 bases). The CDR3 consists of 14 residues. Germline V gives CDR1 SGHRS, CDR2 YFSETQ. Deletions cut 1 base from V and 6 bases from J, with 11 bases between. The CDR3: CASSLFRGFNEQFF. CDR3 DNA: TGCGCCAGCAGCTTGTTTCGCGGGTTCAATGAGCAGTTCTTC.

The CDR3 DNA reads as TGTGCCACCAAGGAGAGGGGACAGGGGGGGGATGGCTACACCTTC. It specifies CATKERGQGGDGYTF. The chain joins TRBV11-1 to TRBJ1-2, with 11 bases that match TRBD1. CDR3 length: 15 amino acids. V shed 10 bases and J 6 bases; nucleotides not matched to a gene: 13. Germline CDR1 reads SGHAT; CDR2 reads FQDESV (reference sequence).

The V call is TRBV2, the J call TRBJ2-6; 7 nucleotides match TRBD2. CDR1 and CDR2 from the germline V gene are SNHLY and FYNNEI. This CDR3 region has 19 residues. The ends lost 3 bases at V and 0 bases at J; junction bases unmatched: 11. CDR3 in amino acids: CASSDGLGGFGSGANVLTF. In DNA form, the CDR3 reads TGTGCCAGCAGTGATGGGTTGGGAGGGTTTGGCTCTGGGGCCAACGTCCTGACTTTC.

DNA for the CDR3: TGTGCCAGTAGAAGAGACAGGGCCCGAAACACCATATATTTT. It is translated as CASRRDRARNTIYF. The chain couples TRBV19 to TRBJ1-3; 7 bases fit TRBD1. CDR3 length: 14 residues. With 6 bases clipped from V and 5 bases from J, the junction kept 7 bases outside the gene matches. Germline V CDR1 and CDR2: LNHDA, SQIVND (reference sequence).

This clone was counted only a few times. The chain joins TRBV9 to TRBJ2-3; 12 bases agree with TRBD2. CDR3 length: 17 residues. Germline lookup yields CDR1 SGDLS and CDR2 YYNGEE. Losses at the gene ends were 3 bases for V and 4 bases for J; bases not matched to a gene: 9. The CDR3 here is CASSGFGTSGYSDTQYF. The CDR3 DNA reads TGTGCCAGCAGCGGATTTGGGACTAGCGGGTATTCAGATACGCAGTATTTT.

The chain has TRBV6-5 and TRBJ2-7; D call uncertain. CDR3 length equals 13 residues. V lost 0 bases and J lost 6, with 9 bases in between. In germline, CDR1 is MNHEY, CDR2 SVGAGI. This CDR3 is CASSYSRAGEQYF. In nucleotides, the CDR3 is TGTGCCAGCAGTTACTCGAGAGCTGGCGAGCAGTACTTC.

The rearrangement joins TRBV5-1 to TRBJ2-5; 8 bases map to TRBD1. CDR3 size: 13 residues. CDR1 and CDR2 (germline): SGHRS, YFSETQ. The junction had 2 bases not matched to a gene; V was cut back by 4 bases and J by 3 bases. CDR3 coding DNA: TGCGCCAGCAGCCCGACAGGGGAAGAGACCCAGTACTTC. The encoded protein is CASSPTGEETQYF.

The gene calls are TRBV9 and TRBJ1-2, with unresolved D. This CDR3 region has 11 residues. Trimming removed 7 bases from V and 4 bases from J, with 8 bases in between. Germline CDR1 SGDLS, CDR2 YYNGEE. The CDR3 region is CASGSRYGYTF. CDR3 DNA: TGTGCCAGCGGGAGCCGCTATGGCTACACCTTC.

The V call is TRBV5-1, the J call TRBJ2-2, with 12 positions matching TRBD2. V dropped 3 bases and J dropped 7; count of bases not matched to a gene: 4. CDR3 length equals 15 residues. Germline V gene sequence: CDR1 SGHRS, CDR2 YFSETQ. CDR3 protein: CASSSSGGAHGELFF. The DNA of the CDR3 is TGCGCCAGCAGCTCTAGCGGGGGGGCGCACGGGGAGCTGTTTTTT.

Details on this clone: The CDR3 does not close with the conserved phenylalanine or tryptophan, likely indicating a read error. No DNA is shown, since the ends of the CDR3 on it are uncertain; the CDR3 is the one TCRdb lists. The V call is TRBV19, the J call TRBJ1-1; the table calls TRBD1, which could not be checked here. The CDR3 spans 11 amino acids, including both terminal residues. Germline lookup yields CDR1 LNHDA and CDR2 SQIVND (reference sequence). Here the CDR3 reads CASSLRDRNGI.

This chain uses TRBV10-1 with TRBJ2-1, with 13 bases identical to TRBD2. CDR1 is WNHNN, CDR2 SYGVQD, per germline (reference sequence). The trim removed 8 bases at V and 9 bases at J, leaving 13 bases unmatched. CDR3 length: 16 residues. CDR3 sequence (DNA): TGCGCCAGCCGATTCACTAGCGGGAGGGCCTTGGGTGAGCAGTTCTTC. The encoded protein is CASRFTSGRALGEQFF.

The rearrangement links TRBV19 to TRBJ2-3; the D gene is possibly TRBD2 (6 bases). V was pared by 8 bases and J by 0 bases, with 12 bases between. The CDR3 runs 14 residues. The germline V gene encodes CDR1 LNHDA and CDR2 SQIVND (reference sequence). Here the CDR3 reads CASSKGTSTDTQYF. As DNA, the CDR3 is TGTGCCAGTTCCAAGGGGACTAGCACAGATACGCAGTATTTT.

The chain employs TRBV7-2 and TRBJ2-1, with TRBD2 matching over 9 bases. The CDR3 loop spans 15 amino acids. After removal of 5 bases from V and 4 bases from J, the junction contained 6 bases not matched to a gene. Germline-derived CDR1 and CDR2 are SGHTA and FQGNSA. CDR3 sequence (DNA): TGTGCCAGCAGCCCGTTGCGGGGGGGATACAATGAGCAGTTCTTC. It translates to CASSPLRGGYNEQFF.

This clone was observed a single time. This chain links TRBV4-1 with TRBJ1-6, with no clear D. Trimming left V 0 bases short and J 5 bases short, with 5 bases between. The CDR3 is made up of 14 amino acids. CDR1 is MGHRA and CDR2 is YSYEKL in the germline V gene. CDR3 region: CASSQERHNSPLHF. DNA for the CDR3: TGCGCCAGCAGCCAAGAGCGGCATAATTCACCCCTCCACTTT.

The chain has TRBV11-2 and TRBJ2-5, with D hard to call. The CDR3 has 12 residues. Germline CDR1 reads SGHAT; CDR2 reads FQNNGV. Trimming took off 5 bases at V and 9 bases at J, with 13 bases between the two ends. CDR3 coding DNA: TGTGCCAGCAGCCCTACCGAATTGGCCCAGTACTTC. It translates to CASSPTELAQYF.

This clone was picked up one time. V and J are TRBV9 and TRBJ2-3, with D possibly TRBD2 on 7 matching bases. There are 16 residues in the CDR3. V dropped 6 bases and J dropped 1 base, with 18 bases sitting between them. Germline CDR1 reads SGDLS; CDR2 reads YYNGEE. In DNA form, the CDR3 reads TGTGCCAGCACTACAGCGGTAGGGGGGGGCACAGATACGCAGTATTTT. Protein product: CASTTAVGGGTDTQYF.

The chain uses TRBV4-3 and TRBJ2-7; D might be TRBD1 (6 bases). This CDR3 has 15 residues. Germline V CDR1 and CDR2: LGHNA, YSLEER. The V end was cut by 2 bases, the J end by 2 bases, with 13 bases between. The CDR3 DNA sequence: TGCGCCAGCAGCCAATTCAGGGGTGCAACCTACGAGCAGTACTTC. This gives the protein CASSQFRGATYEQYF.

The gene calls are TRBV5-1 and TRBJ1-1; a weak D match, TRBD1 (5 bases). CDR1 and CDR2 (germline): SGHRS, YFSETQ. The CDR3 extends over 15 amino acids. The V end lost 0 bases, the J end lost 4 bases, and 13 bases lay between the germline ends. As DNA, the CDR3 is TGCGCCAGCAGCTTGGTGATAGGTGACAGCACTGAAGCTTTCTTT. Protein sequence: CASSLVIGDSTEAFF.

The chain links TRBV6-1 to TRBJ1-1; D possibly corresponds to TRBD1 (6 bases). The CDR3 has 13 amino acids. Looked up from germline, CDR1 is MNHNS and CDR2 is SASEGT. Trimming cost V 8 bases and J 5 bases, with 15 bases left between them. The CDR3 nucleotides are TGTGCCAGCGCTGGGGGGGCGAGGACTGAAGCTTTCTTT. Translating gives CASAGGARTEAFF.

V and J are TRBV7-2 and TRBJ2-7, with 8 positions matching TRBD2. V was clipped by 1 base and J by 6 bases; unmatched bases: 14. CDR1 and CDR2 (germline): SGHTA, FQGNSA. CDR3 size: 17 residues. DNA of the CDR3: TGTGCCAGCAGCTTAGGATTTCGGGGGGGGTCTCAAGGCGAGCAGTACTTC. Amino acid sequence: CASSLGFRGGSQGEQYF.

The V and J genes are TRBV5-6 and TRBJ1-2; weak D call: TRBD1 (6 bases). From germline, CDR1 is SGHDT and CDR2 YYEEEE. The V end lost 4 bases, the J end lost 4 bases, and 20 bases lay between the germline ends. The CDR3 loop spans 16 amino acids. The CDR3 loop reads CASSRTDAGSLYGYTF. The DNA of the CDR3 is TGTGCCAGCAGCCGGACAGACGCAGGGTCCCTCTATGGCTACACCTTC.

The V call is TRBV6-1, the J call TRBJ1-5; D uncertain. CDR1 and CDR2 (germline): MNHNS, SASEGT. With 6 bases removed from V and 4 bases from J, the gap between germline ends came to 10 bases. This CDR3 has 13 amino acids. The CDR3 bases are TGTGCCAGCAGAAGCTCGGGAAATCAGCCCCAGCATTTT. Encoded protein: CASRSSGNQPQHF.

In this sample, this clone turned up once. CDR3: CASSVGTSGKNEQFF. The CDR3 DNA reads as TGTGCCAGCAGCGTTGGGACTAGCGGGAAGAATGAGCAGTTCTTC. The V and J genes are TRBV7-8 and TRBJ2-1; 13 nucleotides match TRBD2. Unmatched junction bases numbered 5, after V lost 5 bases and J lost 7 bases. CDR3 length equals 15 residues. Germline V gene lookup returns CDR1 SGHVS and CDR2 FQNEAQ.

The CDR3 region has the DNA TGTGCCAGCAGCGTTTTAGGACGGGACTCCGGGTATGGCTACACCTTC. Protein: CASSVLGRDSGYGYTF. This chain links TRBV9 with TRBJ1-2; possible D gene TRBD1, 5 bases. Germline assignment: CDR1 SGDLS and CDR2 YYNGEE. Trimming removed 2 bases from V and 5 bases from J, with 19 bases in between. The CDR3 totals 16 residues.

CDR3 sequence reads: CASSIGLAGVMTYNEQFF. As DNA, the CDR3 is TGTGCCAGCAGCATCGGACTAGCGGGAGTGATGACCTACAATGAGCAGTTCTTC. J is TRBJ2-1 and V is TRBV5-6, with 13 bases fitting TRBD2. Germline loops: CDR1 SGHDT, CDR2 YYEEEE. J lost 2 bases, V lost 4 bases, and 9 bases had no gene match. CDR3 length: 18 residues. The full variable domain, completed using reference TRBV5-6 and TRBJ2-1, is DAGVTQSPTHLIKTRGQQVTLRCSPKSGHDTVSWYQQALGQGPQFIFQYYEEEERQRGNFPDRFSGHQFPNYSSELNVNALLLGDSALYLCASSIGLAGVMTYNEQFFGPGTRLTVL.

Concerning this clone itself: Other DNA sequences from this sample encode an identical CDR3 as well. V gene TRBV5-6 combines with J gene TRBJ1-5, with D unclear. The length of the CDR3 is 14 residues. Trimming stripped 0 bases from V and 1 base from J, with 5 bases between. CDR1 SGHDT and CDR2 YYEEEE come from the germline V gene. The chain's CDR3 is CASSLGASNQPQHF. The CDR3 region has the DNA TGTGCCAGCAGCTTGGGTGCGAGCAATCAGCCCCAGCATTTT.

The chain uses TRBV25-1 and TRBJ1-2; D unresolved. V lost 8 bases and J 8 bases, leaving 12 bases between the germline ends. Germline assignment: CDR1 MGHDK and CDR2 SYGVNS. This CDR3 has 11 amino acids. The CDR3 DNA sequence: TGTGCCAGCGGCACCAGCGGCGGCTACACCTTC. Residues: CASGTSGGYTF.

V is TRBV27 and J is TRBJ1-3; D ambiguous. V lost 8 bases to trimming and J lost 0 bases, with 8 bases between them. The CDR3 runs to 13 residues. The germline V gene has CDR1 MNHEY and CDR2 SMNVEV (reference sequence). CDR3 loop: CASGRASGNTIYF. The CDR3 DNA follows: TGTGCCAGCGGGAGGGCCTCTGGAAACACCATATATTTT.